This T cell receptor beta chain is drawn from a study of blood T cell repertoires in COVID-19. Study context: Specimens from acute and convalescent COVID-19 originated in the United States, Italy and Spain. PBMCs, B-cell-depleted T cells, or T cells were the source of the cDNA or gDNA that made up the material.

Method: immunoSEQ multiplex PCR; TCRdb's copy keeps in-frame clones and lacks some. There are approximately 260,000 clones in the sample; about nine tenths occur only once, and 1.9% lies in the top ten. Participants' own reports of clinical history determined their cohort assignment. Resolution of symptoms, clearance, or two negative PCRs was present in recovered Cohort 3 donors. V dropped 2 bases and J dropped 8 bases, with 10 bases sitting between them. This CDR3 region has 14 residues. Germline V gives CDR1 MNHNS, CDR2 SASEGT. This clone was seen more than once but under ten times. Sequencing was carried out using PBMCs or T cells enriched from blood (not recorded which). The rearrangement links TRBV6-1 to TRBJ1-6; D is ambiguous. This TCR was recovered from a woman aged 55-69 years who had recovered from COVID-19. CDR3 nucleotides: TGTGCCAGCAGTGAACCCGGCGGATATTCACCCCTCCACTTT. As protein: CASSEPGGYSPLHF.